Listed here are 7 T cell receptor beta chains from one sample, sequenced in a study of control samples from healthy donors and cancer patients (dated by TCRdb to the early 2020s). Library method: the immunoSEQ multiplex PCR assay. TCRdb mirrors the immuneACCESS table, restricted to in-frame sequences. Some clones are absent from its copies; in checked studies, under half trace to an unresolved V gene, and the reason for the others is unknown. Within this sample are fewer than 200,000 clones, with roughly 88% of them counted one time only. In total, the top ten clones hold around 5% of the sample. Sequencing was performed on blood. The receptor set was obtained from a woman aged 25 to 39 in good health.

A word on this clone: At one end, the junction sequence differs from germline, possibly due to a read error. This rearrangement joins TRBV6-5 to TRBJ1-1, with TRBD1 as a possible D gene (5 bases). Looked up from germline, CDR1 is MNHEY and CDR2 is SVGAGI. The CDR3 consists of 12 residues. The CDR3 coding sequence is TGTGCCAGCAGTTACTCGGCGGGGGAAGTTTTCTTT. Translated, it gives CASSYSAGEVFF.

J is TRBJ1-1 and V is TRBV4-2; no clear D gene. V dropped 0 bases and J dropped 3 bases, with 11 bases sitting between them. The CDR3 loop spans 15 amino acids. Germline CDR1 and CDR2: LGHNA and YNFKEQ. The CDR3 DNA reads as TGTGCCAGCAGCCAAGATAGGCGTATCGACACTGAAGCTTTCTTT. Its protein is CASSQDRRIDTEAFF.

V and J are TRBV21-1 and TRBJ2-7. TRBV21-1 is flagged as a pseudogene. The CDR3 length is 12 residues. DNA of the CDR3: TGTGCCAGCAGCAGTAAGACCCTCGAGCAGTACGTC. Its translation is CASSSKTLEQYV.

The V and J genes are TRBV14 and TRBJ2-7, with D uncertain. The CDR3 covers 13 residues. From germline, CDR1 is SGHDN and CDR2 FVKESK. Trimming took 1 base from V and 1 from J, leaving 5 bases between them. The CDR3 is CASSQVVSYEQYF. The CDR3 DNA reads TGTGCCAGCAGCCAAGTTGTTTCCTACGAGCAGTACTTC.

This clone has a single count. The chain uses TRBV4-2 and TRBJ1-3; D is uncertain. V gave up 3 bases and J gave up 0 bases, with 12 bases separating them. The germline CDR1 and CDR2 sequences are LGHNA and YNFKEQ. CDR3 size: 16 residues. The CDR3 DNA reads TGTGCCAGCAGCCAGAGTAGGGCCCTCTCTGGAAACACCATATATTTT. Residues: CASSQSRALSGNTIYF.

The V call is TRBV5-1, the J call TRBJ1-1, with 7 bases that match TRBD1. V was clipped by 4 bases and J by 1 base; unmatched bases: 7. Germline assignment: CDR1 SGHRS and CDR2 YFSETQ. The CDR3 is 15 amino acids. The DNA of the CDR3 is TGCGCCAGCAGCGCCTTACAGGGGCGGAACACTGAAGCTTTCTTT. The encoded protein is CASSALQGRNTEAFF.

The V and J genes are TRBV19 and TRBJ2-2, with D perhaps given as TRBD1 or TRBD2 (5 bases each). Trimming stripped 6 bases from V and 4 bases from J, with 12 bases between. In germline, CDR1 is LNHDA, CDR2 SQIVND (reference sequence). The CDR3 loop spans 14 amino acids. CDR3 DNA: TGTGCCAGTAGCGGGACCTCCGCCACCGGGGAGCTGTTTTTT. Translating it yields CASSGTSATGELFF.